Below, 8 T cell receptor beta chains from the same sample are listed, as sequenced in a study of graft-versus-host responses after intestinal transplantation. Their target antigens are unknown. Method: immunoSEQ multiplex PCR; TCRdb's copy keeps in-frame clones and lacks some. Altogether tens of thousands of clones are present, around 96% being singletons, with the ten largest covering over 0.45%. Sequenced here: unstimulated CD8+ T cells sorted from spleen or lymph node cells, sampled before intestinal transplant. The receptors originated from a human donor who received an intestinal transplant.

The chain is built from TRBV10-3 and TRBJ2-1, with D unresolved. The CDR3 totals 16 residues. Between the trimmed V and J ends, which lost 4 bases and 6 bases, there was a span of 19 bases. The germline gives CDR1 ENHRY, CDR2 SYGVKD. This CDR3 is CAISGIPPSFINEQFF. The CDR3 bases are TGTGCCATCAGTGGAATTCCTCCCTCTTTTATCAATGAGCAGTTCTTC.

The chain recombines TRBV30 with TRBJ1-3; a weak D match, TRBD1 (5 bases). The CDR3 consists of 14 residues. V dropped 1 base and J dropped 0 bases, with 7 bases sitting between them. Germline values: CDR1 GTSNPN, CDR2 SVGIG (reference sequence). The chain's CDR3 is CAWSAGSSGNTIYF. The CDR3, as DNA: TGTGCCTGGAGTGCAGGGAGCTCTGGAAACACCATATATTTT.

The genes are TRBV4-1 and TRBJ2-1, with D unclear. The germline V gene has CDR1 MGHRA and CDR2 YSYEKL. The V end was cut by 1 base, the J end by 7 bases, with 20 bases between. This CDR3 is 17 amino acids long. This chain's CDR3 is CASSQGLEVEFSNEQFF. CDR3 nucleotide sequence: TGCGCCAGCAGCCAAGGCCTTGAGGTTGAGTTCTCGAATGAGCAGTTCTTC.

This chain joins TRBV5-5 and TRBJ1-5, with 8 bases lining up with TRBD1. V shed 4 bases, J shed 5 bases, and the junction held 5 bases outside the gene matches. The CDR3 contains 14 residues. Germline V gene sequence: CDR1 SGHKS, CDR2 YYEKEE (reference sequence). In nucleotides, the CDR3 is TGTGCCAGCAGCGCCGGGACAGGCTATCAGCCCCAGCATTTT. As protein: CASSAGTGYQPQHF.

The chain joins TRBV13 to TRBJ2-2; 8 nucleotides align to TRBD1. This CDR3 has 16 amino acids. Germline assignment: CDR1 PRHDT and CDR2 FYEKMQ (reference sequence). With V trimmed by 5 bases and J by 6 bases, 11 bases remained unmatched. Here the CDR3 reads CASSAQGAGPAGELFF. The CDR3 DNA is TGTGCCAGCAGCGCCCAGGGGGCTGGTCCCGCCGGGGAGCTGTTTTTT.

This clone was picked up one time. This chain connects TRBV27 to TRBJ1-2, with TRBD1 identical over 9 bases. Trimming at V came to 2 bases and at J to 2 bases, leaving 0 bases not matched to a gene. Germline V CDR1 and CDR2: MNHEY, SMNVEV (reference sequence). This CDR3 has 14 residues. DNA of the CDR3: TGTGCCAGCAGTTTAGGGACAGGGAACTATGGCTACACCTTC. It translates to CASSLGTGNYGYTF.

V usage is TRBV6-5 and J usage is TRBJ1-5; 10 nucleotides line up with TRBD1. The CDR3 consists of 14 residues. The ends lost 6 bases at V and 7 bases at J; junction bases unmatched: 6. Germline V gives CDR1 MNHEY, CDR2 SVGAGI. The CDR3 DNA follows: TGTGCCAGCAGACGACAGGGGGCAAGACAGCCCCAGCATTTT. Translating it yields CASRRQGARQPQHF.

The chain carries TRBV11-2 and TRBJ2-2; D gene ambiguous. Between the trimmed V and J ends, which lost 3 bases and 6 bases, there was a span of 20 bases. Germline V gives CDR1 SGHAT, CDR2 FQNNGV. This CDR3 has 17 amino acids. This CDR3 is CASSFPLQALSPGELFF. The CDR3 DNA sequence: TGTGCCAGCAGCTTCCCTCTTCAGGCACTCTCTCCCGGGGAGCTGTTTTTT. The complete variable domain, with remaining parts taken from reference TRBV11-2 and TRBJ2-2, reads EAGVAQSPRYKIIEKRQSVAFWCNPISGHATLYWYQQILGQGPKLLIQFQNNGVVDDSQLPKDRFSAERLKGVDSTLKIQPAKLEDSAVYLCASSFPLQALSPGELFFGEGSRLTVL.